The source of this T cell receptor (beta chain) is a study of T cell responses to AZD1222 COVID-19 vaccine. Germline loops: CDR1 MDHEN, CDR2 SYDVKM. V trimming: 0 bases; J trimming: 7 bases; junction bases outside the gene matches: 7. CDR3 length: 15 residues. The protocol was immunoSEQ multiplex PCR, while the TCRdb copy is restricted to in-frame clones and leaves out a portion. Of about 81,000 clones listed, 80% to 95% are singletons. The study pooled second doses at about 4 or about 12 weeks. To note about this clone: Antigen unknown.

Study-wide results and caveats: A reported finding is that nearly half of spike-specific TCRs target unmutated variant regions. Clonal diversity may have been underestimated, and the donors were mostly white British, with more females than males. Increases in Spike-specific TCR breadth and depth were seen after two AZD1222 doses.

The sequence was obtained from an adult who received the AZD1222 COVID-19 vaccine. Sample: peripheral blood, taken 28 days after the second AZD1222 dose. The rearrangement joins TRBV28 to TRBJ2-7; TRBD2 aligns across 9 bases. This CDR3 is CASSLWGGRAEEQYF. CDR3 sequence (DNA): TGTGCCAGCAGTTTATGGGGCGGGAGGGCGGAGGAGCAGTACTTC. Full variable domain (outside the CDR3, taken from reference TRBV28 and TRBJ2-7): DVKVTQSSRYLVKRTGEKVFLECVQDMDHENMFWYRQDPGLGLRLIYFSYDVKMKEKGDIPEGYSVSREKKERFSLILESASTNQTSMYLCASSLWGGRAEEQYFGPGTRLTVT.